This is a list of T cell receptor beta chains from one sample in a study of cytomegalovirus exposure and HLA in healthy donors. The method was immunoSEQ multiplex PCR; TCRdb's version includes in-frame clones alone and lacks a portion of them. Among over 150,000 clones listed, about 76% were seen once. The sample was PBMCs. The receptors were sampled from a man between 25 and 39 years old in good health and CMV-seropositive. Both conserved end residues are trimmed from each CDR3.

v_gene | CDR3aa
TRBV19 | ALRGPGYGYT
TRBV5-1 | ASSLGPANYGYT
TRBV30 | AWSPKRGRTGELF
TRBV5-5 | ASSLGDRGHEQY
TRBV6-5 | ASSYRGRTEAF
TRBV4-2 | ASSQDRGSGSGELF
TRBV9 | ASSALSRTDTQY
TRBV10-3 | AISEGQGTAF
TRBV2 | ASEAERLAIGEKLF
TRBV5-8 | ASSLFPGTEAF
TRBV6-1 | ASSEWGGSGNTIY
TRBV7-2 | ASTRGTSGGDTQY
TRBV27 | ASSWTGGSYEQY
TRBV9 | ASSVGGGGGNNEQF
TRBV6-5 | ASSYDGQGSNSPLH
TRBV6-1 | ASSNRLNSPLH
TRBV2 | ASGREGLDTQY
TRBV9 | ASSVGEGNYEQY
TRBV5-1 | ASSLSLSGAGELF
TRBV5-5 | ASSSRTGGEQY
TRBV21-1 | ASSSHRAMNTEAF
TRBV7-6 | ASSPGQGTTDTQY
TRBV5-6 | ASSLGQGANSPLH
TRBV27 | ASSGDLRGEQF
TRBV2 | ASSALAGTGELF
TRBV5-1 | ASSLVQVTEAF
TRBV5-6 | ASSLGANTEAF
TRBV19 | ASSIGRGRNTGELF
TRBV27 | ASRLDRGQWYEQY
TRBV19 | ASSLPGLGGGSYNEQF
TRBV5-1 | ASSLPGQASHVYT
TRBV19 | ASSMTRDRGQGQPQH
TRBV6-6 | ASSFLAVASYEQY
TRBV6-1 | ATGQGVTEAF
TRBV7-8 | ASRHGTGNSNQPQH
TRBV6-1 | ASSVGTVGNTIY
TRBV6-5 | ASSSHRDRVTDTQY
TRBV7-3 | ASSLLAGGTGEQY
TRBV7-2 | ASSSPSYGYT